What follows are 9 T cell receptor beta chains derived from one specimen sequenced in a study of control samples from healthy donors and cancer patients. The protocol was immunoSEQ multiplex PCR, while the TCRdb copy is restricted to in-frame clones and leaves out a portion. The sample yields some 110,000 clones, 83% seen once. Material: blood. These receptors came from a woman aged 50 to 60 in good health.

V and J are TRBV9 and TRBJ2-3, with 7 bases matching TRBD1. Germline V CDR1 and CDR2: SGDLS, YYNGEE. V lost 0 bases to trimming and J lost 0 bases; unmatched junction nucleotides: 7. This CDR3 is built from 17 residues. The CDR3 sequence: CASSVGVGGPSTDTQYF. CDR3 DNA: TGTGCCAGCAGCGTAGGAGTAGGGGGCCCTAGCACAGATACGCAGTATTTT. The variable domain in full, with the rest retrieved from reference TRBV9 and TRBJ2-3, is DSGVTQTPKHLITATGQRVTLRCSPRSGDLSVYWYQQSLDQGLQFLIQYYNGEERAKGNILERFSAQQFPDLHSELNLSSLELGDSALYFCASSVGVGGPSTDTQYFGPGTRLTVL.

Concerning this clone itself: Additional DNA sequences in this sample encode the identical CDR3. This chain connects TRBV12-3 or TRBV12-4 to TRBJ1-2; 7 nucleotides align to TRBD1. The CDR3 loop spans 13 amino acids. V shed 3 bases and J 4 bases; nucleotides not matched to a gene: 2. The CDR3 DNA reads TGTGCCAGCAGTTTCGGACAGGCCTATGGCTACACCTTC. Protein: CASSFGQAYGYTF.

The genes are TRBV9 and TRBJ2-2; D might be TRBD1 (6 bases). The V end lost 3 bases, the J end lost 0 bases, and 9 bases lay between the germline ends. Per the germline V gene, CDR1 is SGDLS and CDR2 is YYNGEE. The CDR3 is 15 residues long. The CDR3 DNA reads as TGTGCCAGCAGCGGGACAGATGCGAACACCGGGGAGCTGTTTTTT. It translates to CASSGTDANTGELFF.

The chain employs TRBV6-5 and TRBJ2-1; D is ambiguous. The CDR3 has 14 residues. Germline V gives CDR1 MNHEY, CDR2 SVGAGI. Deletions cut 6 bases from V and 0 bases from J, with 9 bases between. CDR3 in DNA: TGTGCCAGCAGGGACGGGCACTCCTACAATGAGCAGTTCTTC. The encoded protein is CASRDGHSYNEQFF.

The chain joins TRBV6-6 to TRBJ1-1; D perhaps matches TRBD1 (5 bases). Between the trimmed V and J ends, which lost 6 bases and 4 bases, there was a span of 12 bases. The CDR3 runs 13 residues. Per the germline V gene, CDR1 is MNHNY and CDR2 is SVGAGI (reference sequence). The CDR3, as DNA: TGTGCCAGCAGCCCCCGGGGGGGCACTGAAGCTTTCTTT. Its translation: CASSPRGGTEAFF.

This chain links TRBV30 with TRBJ1-2, with D maybe TRBD1 (5 bases). This CDR3 has 13 amino acids. CDR1 and CDR2 (germline): GTSNPN, SVGIG (reference sequence). The ends were cut back, 2 bases at V and 1 base at J, with 8 bases in the middle. The CDR3 DNA reads TGTGCCTGGAGTACCGGGGGTAACTATGGCTACACCTTC. Residues: CAWSTGGNYGYTF.

In this sample, this clone turned up a few times. V and J are TRBV5-4 and TRBJ2-1; D may be TRBD1 or TRBD2 (6 bases each). V lost 7 bases, J lost 7 bases, and 18 bases lay in between. The CDR3 is 14 amino acids. CDR1 and CDR2 from the germline V gene are SGHNT and YYREEE (reference sequence). In DNA form, the CDR3 reads TGTGCCAGCGGGAATAGAGGGGGGATGAATGAGCAGTTCTTC. Translation gives CASGNRGGMNEQFF. The entire variable domain, with the rest obtained from reference TRBV5-4 and TRBJ2-1, is as follows: ETGVTQSPTHLIKTRGQQVTLRCSSQSGHNTVSWYQQALGQGPQFIFQYYREEENGRGNFPPRFSGLQFPNYSSELNVNALELDDSALYLCASGNRGGMNEQFFGPGTRLTVL.

The chain has TRBV7-8 and TRBJ1-5; TRBD1 aligns across 9 bases. The V segment lost 4 bases and the J segment 6 bases; nucleotides outside the gene matches: 7. This CDR3 is 15 amino acids long. Germline V gives CDR1 SGHVS, CDR2 FQNEAQ. The CDR3 spells CASSSLGQGGQPQHF. Written as DNA, the CDR3 is TGTGCCAGCAGCTCCCTGGGACAGGGAGGTCAGCCCCAGCATTTT. Full variable domain (outside the CDR3, taken from reference TRBV7-8 and TRBJ1-5): GAGVSQSPRYKVAKRGQDVALRCDPISGHVSLFWYQQALGQGPEFLTYFQNEAQLDKSGLPSDRFFAERPEGSVSTLKIQRTQQEDSAVYLCASSSLGQGGQPQHFGDGTRLSIL.

The chain has TRBV10-3 and TRBJ1-1; 7 positions match TRBD1. This CDR3 is 13 amino acids long. CDR1 is ENHRY, CDR2 SYGVKD, per germline. The V and J ends lost 7 bases and 0 bases, in that order; junction bases with no gene match: 2. For the CDR3, the DNA is TGTGCCATCAAAGGGACAGTGAACACTGAAGCTTTCTTT. Its protein product is CAIKGTVNTEAFF.